Below are 26 T cell receptor beta chains sequenced from a single sample in a study of T cells in tuberculosis. Cells were sorted from thawed PBMC rested overnight and stained with GMM-loaded CD1B tetramer, viability dye and anti-CD3. The lipid loaded on the CD1B tetramers was C32 glucose monomycolate from Rhodococcus equi. Clones were read by immunoSEQ multiplex PCR, and TCRdb kept only the in-frame ones, dropping some. The sample holds some 90,000 clones, approximately 91% seen once. Sequenced input: CD1b-GMM tetramer-negative cells sorted from PBMCs. Receptors originate from an adult woman with latent tuberculosis.

This chain uses TRBV9 with TRBJ1-1; D is possibly TRBD1 (6 bases). Trimming took off 0 bases at V and 4 bases at J, with 13 bases between the two ends. The CDR3 totals 15 residues. CDR1 is SGDLS, CDR2 YYNGEE, per germline. CDR3 coding DNA: TGTGCCAGCAGCGTAGACGGACAGTCGGGCACTGAAGCTTTCTTT. Its translation: CASSVDGQSGTEAFF.

This clone is a singleton in its sample. The rearrangement uses TRBV5-6 and TRBJ1-5; 8 bases agree with TRBD1. Germline V lookup: CDR1 SGHDT, CDR2 YYEEEE. The CDR3 is 15 amino acids. With 4 bases clipped from V and 7 bases from J, the junction kept 10 bases outside the gene matches. The CDR3 loop reads CASSVRTGLGQPQHF. In DNA, the CDR3 is TGTGCCAGCAGCGTCCGGACAGGGCTGGGGCAGCCCCAGCATTTT.

V usage is TRBV5-1 and J usage is TRBJ2-3, with D possibly being TRBD1 (5 bases). Germline V gene sequence: CDR1 SGHRS, CDR2 YFSETQ. This CDR3 contains 15 residues. Between the trimmed V and J ends, which lost 5 bases and 4 bases, there was a span of 17 bases. The chain's CDR3 is CASSSGRVVPDTQYF. The CDR3 region has the DNA TGCGCCAGCAGTAGTGGCAGGGTTGTTCCAGATACGCAGTATTTT.

J is TRBJ2-7 and V is TRBV7-3, with D perhaps being TRBD1 or TRBD2 (5 bases each). Trimming shortened V by 7 bases and J by 3 bases, and 22 bases separated the two germline ends. CDR1 is SGHTA and CDR2 is FQGTGA in the germline V gene. There are 16 residues in the CDR3. CDR3 sequence (DNA): TGTGCCAGCACCCTAGGGGCAGGGTTTGGGGGCTACGAGCAGTACGTC. This gives the protein CASTLGAGFGGYEQYV.

Remarks on this clone: In the same sample, other DNA sequences code for this CDR3. This chain uses TRBV28 with TRBJ1-2; 10 bases line up with TRBD1. The V gene's germline CDR1 is MDHEN and CDR2 SYDVKM. This CDR3 contains 14 residues. V was clipped by 4 bases and J by 4 bases; unmatched bases: 3. The CDR3 sequence is CASSSGTGVYGYTF. DNA of the CDR3: TGTGCCAGCAGTTCCGGGACAGGGGTCTATGGCTACACCTTC.

V usage is TRBV2 and J usage is TRBJ2-2; 9 bases match TRBD2. J lost 6 bases, V lost 1 base, and 3 bases had no gene match. Germline V lookup: CDR1 SNHLY, CDR2 FYNNEI. CDR3 length: 15 residues. The CDR3, as DNA: TGTGCCAGCAGTGAAGGGCGGGGGGGCGCCGGGGAGCTGTTTTTT. Translation gives CASSEGRGGAGELFF.

The V call is TRBV5-6, the J call TRBJ1-2; 11 bases are a match to TRBD1. The CDR3 is 15 amino acids. J was trimmed by 7 bases and V by 1 base; bases with no gene match: 6. Germline CDR1 SGHDT, CDR2 YYEEEE. CDR3 in amino acids: CASSLRRTGGGGYTF. DNA for the CDR3: TGTGCCAGCAGCTTGCGCCGGACAGGGGGCGGTGGCTACACCTTC.

CDR3 sequence reads: CASSLSGNSYEQYF. CDR3 nucleotide sequence: TGTGCCAGCAGTTTAAGCGGGAACTCCTACGAGCAGTACTTC. The chain has TRBV27 and TRBJ2-7; 7 bases match TRBD2. The germline V gene encodes CDR1 MNHEY and CDR2 SMNVEV (reference sequence). This CDR3 is 14 amino acids long. The V gene end was trimmed by 2 bases and the J gene end by 0 bases; junction bases not matched to a gene: 1.

J is TRBJ2-3 and V is TRBV19; D ambiguous. Per germline, CDR1 LNHDA and CDR2 SQIVND (reference sequence). This CDR3 has 17 residues. Trimming removed 5 bases from V and 0 bases from J, with 18 bases in between. CDR3 sequence reads: CASSPHHIATSTDTQYF. CDR3 sequence (DNA): TGTGCCAGTAGTCCACACCATATAGCTACTAGCACAGATACGCAGTATTTT.

The chain uses TRBV2 and TRBJ2-2; 7 nucleotides match TRBD1. V was clipped by 6 bases and J by 7 bases; unmatched bases: 11. Germline CDR1 reads SNHLY; CDR2 reads FYNNEI. This CDR3 comprises 15 residues. CDR3 protein: CASSVHPSGGGELFF. The CDR3 DNA sequence: TGTGCCAGCAGCGTACACCCGTCAGGGGGCGGGGAGCTGTTTTTT.

This clone was counted only a few times. The chain links TRBV18 to TRBJ1-6; TRBD1 aligns across 8 bases. Germline V CDR1 and CDR2: KGHSH, LQKENI. V was clipped by 5 bases and J by 10 bases; unmatched bases: 10. The CDR3 has 15 residues. The CDR3: CASSSGTGRGSPLHF. In DNA form, the CDR3 reads TGTGCCAGCTCATCAGGGACAGGCCGGGGGTCACCCCTCCACTTT.

The chain carries TRBV2 and TRBJ2-5; TRBD1 matches 7 bases. The J call is doubtful: the DNA matches TRBJ2-7 better. The CDR3 has 15 residues. CDR1 SNHLY and CDR2 FYNNEI come from the germline V gene. CDR3 residues: CASSYRTGRSYEQYF. In DNA form, the CDR3 reads TGTGCCAGCAGTTATCGGACAGGTAGAAGTTACGAGCAGTACTTC.

The chain links TRBV5-4 to TRBJ1-1; maybe TRBD1 (6 bases). Trimming removed 0 bases at V and 7 bases at J, with 16 bases between. Germline V CDR1 and CDR2: SGHNT, YYREEE (reference sequence). The CDR3 totals 15 residues. DNA for the CDR3: TGTGCCAGCAGCTTGGGTGCAGGGACATCCAGTGAAGCTTTCTTT. Amino acids: CASSLGAGTSSEAFF.

This clone was observed a few times. J is TRBJ1-4 and V is TRBV6-1; 8 nucleotides agree with TRBD1. The CDR3 loop spans 14 amino acids. Germline V CDR1 and CDR2: MNHNS, SASEGT. Trimming at V came to 6 bases and at J to 7 bases, leaving 7 bases not matched to a gene. The DNA for the CDR3 is TGTGCCAGCAGCCAGACACAGGGGGGTGAAAAACTGTTTTTT. Its translation: CASSQTQGGEKLFF.

The chain combines TRBV7-2 with TRBJ1-1; tentatively, D is TRBD1 (5 bases). CDR3 length: 16 residues. V lost 1 base and J lost 2, with 14 bases in between. The germline CDR1 and CDR2 sequences are SGHTA and FQGNSA. This CDR3 reads CASSLGPLGGNTEAFF. The CDR3 DNA follows: TGTGCCAGCAGCTTAGGACCCCTGGGGGGTAACACTGAAGCTTTCTTT. Full variable domain (missing parts from reference TRBV7-2 and TRBJ1-1): GAGVSQSPSNKVTEKGKDVELRCDPISGHTALYWYRQSLGQGLEFLIYFQGNSAPDKSGLPSDRFSAERTGGSVSTLTIQRTQQEDSAVYLCASSLGPLGGNTEAFFGQGTRLTVV.

This chain uses TRBV6-5 with TRBJ1-1; D is perhaps TRBD1 (5 bases). The CDR3 is made up of 13 amino acids. The germline V and J ends were trimmed by 8 bases and 0 bases, with 10 bases remaining between them. Germline V gene data show CDR1 as MNHEY and CDR2 as SVGAGI. The DNA of the CDR3 is TGTGCCAGCGGCCCAGGGTTGAACACTGAAGCTTTCTTT. Translating gives CASGPGLNTEAFF.

The chain is built from TRBV5-5 and TRBJ1-3; no definite D call. There are 15 residues in the CDR3. The ends were cut back, 3 bases at V and 0 bases at J, with 10 bases in the middle. Germline values: CDR1 SGHKS, CDR2 YYEKEE (reference sequence). This CDR3 is CASSSPGSSGNTIYF. The CDR3 DNA sequence: TGTGCCAGCAGCTCGCCCGGGAGCTCTGGAAACACCATATATTTT.

The chain carries TRBV11-3 and TRBJ1-6; D gene uncertain. CDR3 length equals 14 residues. With 6 bases removed from V and 8 bases from J, the gap between germline ends came to 14 bases. Per germline, CDR1 SGHNT and CDR2 YENEEA. The CDR3 loop is CASSMTPPYSPLHF. The CDR3, as DNA: TGTGCCAGCAGTATGACTCCGCCATATTCACCCCTCCACTTT.

The J gene is TRBJ2-3, the V gene TRBV30; D not resolved. There are 14 residues in the CDR3. Trimming removed 1 base from V and 0 bases from J, with 8 bases in between. Per germline, CDR1 GTSNPN and CDR2 SVGIG (reference sequence). The CDR3 DNA is TGTGCCTGGAGTGCACACGTTAGCACAGATACGCAGTATTTT. Amino acids: CAWSAHVSTDTQYF.

The chain links TRBV5-1 to TRBJ1-3; tentatively, D is TRBD1 (6 bases). V was trimmed by 4 bases and J by 7 bases, leaving 15 bases between them. The CDR3 runs 14 residues. Germline values: CDR1 SGHRS, CDR2 YFSETQ. CDR3 bases: TGCGCCAGCAGCGCCGGACAGTCGACGAACACCATATATTTT. Amino acid sequence: CASSAGQSTNTIYF.

The V gene is TRBV6-1, the J gene TRBJ1-4, with 7 bases aligning to TRBD1. The CDR3 totals 14 residues. Germline values: CDR1 MNHNS, CDR2 SASEGT. V shed 6 bases and J 2 bases; nucleotides not matched to a gene: 3. DNA for the CDR3: TGTGCCAGCAGCCTCAGGGGGACTAATGAAAAACTGTTTTTT. Translated, it gives CASSLRGTNEKLFF.

The chain links TRBV5-4 to TRBJ2-3, with 8 nucleotides matching TRBD1. The CDR3 is 15 amino acids. The V segment lost 3 bases and the J segment 4 bases; nucleotides outside the gene matches: 7. Germline V gene data show CDR1 as SGHNT and CDR2 as YYREEE (reference sequence). The chain's CDR3 is CASSSIGQGADTQYF. DNA of the CDR3: TGTGCCAGCAGCTCGATAGGACAGGGCGCAGATACGCAGTATTTT.

DNA for the CDR3: TGTGCCAGTAGTATCTGGGGGGAGGACATTCAGTACTTC. Translated: CASSIWGEDIQYF. The chain uses TRBV19 and TRBJ2-4, with a weak D call TRBD2 (6 bases). Trimming cost V 3 bases and J 8 bases, with 11 bases left between them. The CDR3 has 13 residues. Germline-derived CDR1 and CDR2 are LNHDA and SQIVND (reference sequence).

The genes are TRBV11-2 and TRBJ1-2; perhaps TRBD1 as D (5 bases). The CDR3 covers 14 residues. From germline, CDR1 is SGHAT and CDR2 FQNNGV. Trimming took 2 bases from V and 5 from J, leaving 12 bases between them. The CDR3 here is CASSLQGTGYGYTF. Here the CDR3 DNA reads TGTGCCAGCAGCTTACAGGGAACGGGTTATGGCTACACCTTC.

CDR3 residues: CASKNRDYEQYF. Here the CDR3 DNA reads TGTGCCAGCAAGAACAGGGACTACGAGCAGTACTTC. The chain couples TRBV6-1 to TRBJ2-7; TRBD1 is a possible D gene (6 bases). Trimming removed 7 bases at V and 3 bases at J, with 10 bases between. CDR3 size: 12 residues. Germline V lookup: CDR1 MNHNS, CDR2 SASEGT.

The chain is built from TRBV2 and TRBJ2-7; D perhaps matches TRBD2 (6 bases). CDR1 and CDR2 from the germline V gene are SNHLY and FYNNEI. The CDR3 totals 13 residues. V was pared by 4 bases and J by 10 bases, with 17 bases between. The chain's CDR3 is CASSGTSWAFQYF. The CDR3 DNA reads as TGTGCCAGCAGTGGAACTAGCTGGGCGTTTCAGTACTTC.